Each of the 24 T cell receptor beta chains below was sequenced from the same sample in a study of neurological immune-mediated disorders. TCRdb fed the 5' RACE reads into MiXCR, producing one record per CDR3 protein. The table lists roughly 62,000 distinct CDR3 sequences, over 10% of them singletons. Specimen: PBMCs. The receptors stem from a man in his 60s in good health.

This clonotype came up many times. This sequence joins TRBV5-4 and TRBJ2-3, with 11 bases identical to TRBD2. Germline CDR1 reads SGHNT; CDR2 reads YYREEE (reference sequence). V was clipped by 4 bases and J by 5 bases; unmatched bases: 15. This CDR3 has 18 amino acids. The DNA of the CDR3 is TGTGCCAGCAGCCAGGGGGTGGGGACTAGCGGTCGTCAAGATACGCAGTATTTT. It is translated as CASSQGVGTSGRQDTQYF.

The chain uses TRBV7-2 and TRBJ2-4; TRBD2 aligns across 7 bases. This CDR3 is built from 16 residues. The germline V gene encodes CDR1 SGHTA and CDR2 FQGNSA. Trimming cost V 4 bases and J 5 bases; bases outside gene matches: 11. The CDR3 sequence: CASSWGGFGTENIQYF. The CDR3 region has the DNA TGTGCCAGCAGCTGGGGGGGGTTCGGGACCGAAAACATTCAGTACTTC.

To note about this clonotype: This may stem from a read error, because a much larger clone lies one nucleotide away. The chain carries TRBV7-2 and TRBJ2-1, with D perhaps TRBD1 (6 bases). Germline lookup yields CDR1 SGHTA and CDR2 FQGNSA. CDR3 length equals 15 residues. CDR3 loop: CANSLGGSVYNEQFF. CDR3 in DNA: TGTGCCAACAGCTTAGGGGGTTCGGTTTACAATGAGCAGTTCTTC.

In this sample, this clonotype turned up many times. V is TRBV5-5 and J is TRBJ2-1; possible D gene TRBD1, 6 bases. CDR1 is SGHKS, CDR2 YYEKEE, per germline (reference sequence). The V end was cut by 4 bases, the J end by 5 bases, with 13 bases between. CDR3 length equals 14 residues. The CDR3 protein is CASSSTGTNNEQFF. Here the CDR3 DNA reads TGTGCCAGCAGCAGCACCGGGACAAACAATGAGCAGTTCTTC.

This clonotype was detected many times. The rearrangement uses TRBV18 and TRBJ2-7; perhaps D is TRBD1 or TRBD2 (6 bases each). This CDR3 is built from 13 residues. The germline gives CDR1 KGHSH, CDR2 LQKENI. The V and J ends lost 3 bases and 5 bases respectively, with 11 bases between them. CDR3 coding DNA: TGTGCCAGCTCACCTTCGGGGGCCCACGAGCAGTACTTC. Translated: CASSPSGAHEQYF.

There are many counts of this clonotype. This CDR3 is CSARGSRVPNEKLFF. The DNA for the CDR3 is TGCAGTGCTAGAGGGTCGAGGGTGCCTAATGAAAAACTGTTTTTT. J is TRBJ1-4 and V is TRBV20-1, with D hard to call. CDR1 is DFQATT, CDR2 SNEGSKA, per germline (reference sequence). This CDR3 spans 15 amino acids. V lost 1 base and J 3 bases, leaving 12 bases between the germline ends.

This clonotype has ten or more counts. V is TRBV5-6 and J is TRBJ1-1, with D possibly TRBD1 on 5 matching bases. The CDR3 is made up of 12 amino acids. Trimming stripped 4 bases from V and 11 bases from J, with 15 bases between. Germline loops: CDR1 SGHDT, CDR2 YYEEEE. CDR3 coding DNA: TGTGCCAGCAGCATACAGGAGGTGTCGGCTTTCTTT. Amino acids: CASSIQEVSAFF. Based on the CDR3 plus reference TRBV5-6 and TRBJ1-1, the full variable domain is DAGVTQSPTHLIKTRGQQVTLRCSPKSGHDTVSWYQQALGQGPQFIFQYYEEEERQRGNFPDRFSGHQFPNYSSELNVNALLLGDSALYLCASSIQEVSAFFGQGTRLTVV.

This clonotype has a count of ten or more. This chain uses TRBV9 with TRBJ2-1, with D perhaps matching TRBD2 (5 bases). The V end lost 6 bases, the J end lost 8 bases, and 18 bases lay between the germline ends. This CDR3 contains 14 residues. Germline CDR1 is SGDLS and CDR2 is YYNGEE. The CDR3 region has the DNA TGTGCCAGCACCACTAGACTCTTTAATCATGAGCAGTTCTTC. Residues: CASTTRLFNHEQFF.

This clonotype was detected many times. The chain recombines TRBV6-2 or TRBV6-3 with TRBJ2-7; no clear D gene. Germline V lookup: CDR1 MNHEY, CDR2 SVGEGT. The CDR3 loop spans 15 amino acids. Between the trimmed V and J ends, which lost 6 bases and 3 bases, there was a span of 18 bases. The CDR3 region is CASSPTSYPVYEQYF. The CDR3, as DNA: TGTGCCAGCAGCCCGACCTCCTACCCCGTCTACGAGCAGTACTTC.

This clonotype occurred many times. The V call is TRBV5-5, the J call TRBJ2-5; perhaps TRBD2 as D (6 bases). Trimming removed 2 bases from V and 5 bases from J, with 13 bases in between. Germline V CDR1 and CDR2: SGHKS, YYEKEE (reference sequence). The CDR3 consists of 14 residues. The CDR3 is CASSFSGARETQYF. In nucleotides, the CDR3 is TGTGCCAGCAGCTTTTCGGGAGCCCGGGAGACCCAGTACTTC.

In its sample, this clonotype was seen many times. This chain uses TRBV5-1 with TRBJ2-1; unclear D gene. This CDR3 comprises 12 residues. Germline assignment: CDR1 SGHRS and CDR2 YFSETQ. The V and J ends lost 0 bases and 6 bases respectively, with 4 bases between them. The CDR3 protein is CASSLGPNEQFF. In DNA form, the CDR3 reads TGCGCCAGCAGCTTGGGCCCCAATGAGCAGTTCTTC.

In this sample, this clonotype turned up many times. This chain's CDR3 is CSAVATGGYTEAFF. For the CDR3, the DNA is TGCAGTGCCGTAGCGACAGGGGGGTACACTGAAGCTTTCTTT. The chain is built from TRBV20-1 and TRBJ1-1; TRBD1 matches 9 bases. V was clipped by 6 bases and J by 3 bases; unmatched bases: 8. From germline, CDR1 is DFQATT and CDR2 SNEGSKA (reference sequence). The CDR3 extends over 14 amino acids.

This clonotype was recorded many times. The CDR3 nucleotides are TGTGCCAGCAGCTCACAAAAGTTCACCGGGGAGCTGTTTTTT. Encoded protein: CASSSQKFTGELFF. This chain links TRBV7-2 with TRBJ2-2; D is ambiguous. CDR1 and CDR2 from the germline V gene are SGHTA and FQGNSA. V shed 4 bases and J shed 4 bases, with 10 bases lying between them. CDR3 size: 14 residues.

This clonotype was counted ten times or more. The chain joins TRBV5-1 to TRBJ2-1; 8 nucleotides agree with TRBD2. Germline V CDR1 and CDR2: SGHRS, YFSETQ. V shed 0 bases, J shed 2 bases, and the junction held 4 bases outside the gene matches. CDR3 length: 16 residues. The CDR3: CASSLAPAGAYNEQFF. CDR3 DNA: TGCGCCAGCAGCTTGGCCCCAGCGGGGGCCTACAATGAGCAGTTCTTC.

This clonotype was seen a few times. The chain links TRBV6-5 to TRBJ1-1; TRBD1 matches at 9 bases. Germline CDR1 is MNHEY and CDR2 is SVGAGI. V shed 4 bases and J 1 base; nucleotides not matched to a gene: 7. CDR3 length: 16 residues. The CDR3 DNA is TGTGCCAGCAGTTCCCCGTGGACAGGGGCGAACACTGAAGCTTTCTTT. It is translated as CASSSPWTGANTEAFF.

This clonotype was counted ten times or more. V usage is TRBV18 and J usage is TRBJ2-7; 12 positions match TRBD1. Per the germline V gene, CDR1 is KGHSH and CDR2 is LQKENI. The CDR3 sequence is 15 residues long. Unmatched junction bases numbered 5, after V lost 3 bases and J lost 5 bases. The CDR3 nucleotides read TGTGCCAGCTCACCCGGGACAGGGGGCTTGAACGAGCAGTACTTC. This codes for CASSPGTGGLNEQYF.

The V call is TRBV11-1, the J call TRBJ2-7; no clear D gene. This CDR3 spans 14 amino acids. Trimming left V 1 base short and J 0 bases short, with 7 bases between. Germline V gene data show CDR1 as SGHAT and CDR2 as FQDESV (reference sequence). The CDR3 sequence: CASSLDRSSYEQYF. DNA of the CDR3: TGTGCCAGCAGCTTAGACCGGAGCTCCTACGAGCAGTACTTC.

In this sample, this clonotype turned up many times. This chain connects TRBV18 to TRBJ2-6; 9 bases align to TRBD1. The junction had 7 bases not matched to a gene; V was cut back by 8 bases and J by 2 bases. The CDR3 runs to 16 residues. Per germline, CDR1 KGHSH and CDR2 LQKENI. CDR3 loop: CASRGQGITGANVLTF. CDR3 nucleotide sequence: TGTGCCAGCCGTGGACAGGGGATTACTGGGGCCAACGTCCTGACTTTC. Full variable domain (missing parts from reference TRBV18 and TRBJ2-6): NAGVMQNPRHLVRRRGQEARLRCSPMKGHSHVYWYRQLPEEGLKFMVYLQKENIIDESGMPKERFSAEFPKEGPSILRIQQVVRGDSAAYFCASRGQGITGANVLTFGAGSRLTVL.

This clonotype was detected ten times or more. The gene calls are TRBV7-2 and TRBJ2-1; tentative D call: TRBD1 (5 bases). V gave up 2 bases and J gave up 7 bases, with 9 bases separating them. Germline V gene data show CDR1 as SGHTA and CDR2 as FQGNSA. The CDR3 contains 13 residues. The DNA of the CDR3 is TGTGCCAGCAGCTTACTTAGGGGTAATGAGCAGTTCTTC. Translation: CASSLLRGNEQFF. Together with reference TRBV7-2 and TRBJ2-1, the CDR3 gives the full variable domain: GAGVSQSPSNKVTEKGKDVELRCDPISGHTALYWYRQSLGQGLEFLIYFQGNSAPDKSGLPSDRFSAERTGGSVSTLTIQRTQQEDSAVYLCASSLLRGNEQFFGPGTRLTVL.

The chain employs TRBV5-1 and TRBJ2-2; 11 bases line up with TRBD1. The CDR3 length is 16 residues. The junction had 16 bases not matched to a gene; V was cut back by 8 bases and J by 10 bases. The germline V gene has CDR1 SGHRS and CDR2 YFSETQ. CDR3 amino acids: CASSPAGQGGSVELFF. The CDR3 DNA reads TGCGCCAGTAGCCCTGCGGGACAGGGGGGCTCCGTGGAGCTGTTTTTT. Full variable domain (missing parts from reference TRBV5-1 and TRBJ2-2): KAGVTQTPRYLIKTRGQQVTLSCSPISGHRSVSWYQQTPGQGLQFLFEYFSETQRNKGNFPGRFSGRQFSNSRSEMNVSTLELGDSALYLCASSPAGQGGSVELFFGEGSRLTVL.

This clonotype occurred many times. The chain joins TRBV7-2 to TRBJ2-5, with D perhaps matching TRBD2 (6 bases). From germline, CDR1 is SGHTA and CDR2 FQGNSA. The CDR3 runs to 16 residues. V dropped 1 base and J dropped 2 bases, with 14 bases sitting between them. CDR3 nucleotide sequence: TGTGCCAGCAGCTTAGTGCCTAACCGGGAGCAAGAGACCCAGTACTTC. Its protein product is CASSLVPNREQETQYF.

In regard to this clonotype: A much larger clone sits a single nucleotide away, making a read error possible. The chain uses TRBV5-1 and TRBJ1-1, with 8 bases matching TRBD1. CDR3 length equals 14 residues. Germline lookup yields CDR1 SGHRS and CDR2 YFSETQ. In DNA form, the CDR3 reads TGCGCCAGCAGCTGGACAGGGCCGAACACTGAAGCTTCCTTT. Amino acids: CASSWTGPNTEASF.

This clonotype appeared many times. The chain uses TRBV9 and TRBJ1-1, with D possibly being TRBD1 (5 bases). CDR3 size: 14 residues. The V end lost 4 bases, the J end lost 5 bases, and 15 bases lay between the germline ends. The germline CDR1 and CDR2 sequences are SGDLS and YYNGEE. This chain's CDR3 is CASSLPGTLTEAFF. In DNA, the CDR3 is TGTGCCAGCAGCCTACCAGGGACTCTTACTGAAGCTTTCTTT.

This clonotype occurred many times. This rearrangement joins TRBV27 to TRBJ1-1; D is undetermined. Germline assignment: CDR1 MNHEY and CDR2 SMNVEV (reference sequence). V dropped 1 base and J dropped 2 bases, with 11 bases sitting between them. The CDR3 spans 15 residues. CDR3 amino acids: CASSLWGDLNTEAFF. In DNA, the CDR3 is TGTGCCAGCAGTTTATGGGGTGACCTTAACACTGAAGCTTTCTTT.